This entry is about one T cell receptor (beta chain). Germline CDR1 LGHNA, CDR2 YNFKEQ. The ends lost 5 bases at V and 8 bases at J; junction bases unmatched: 8. This CDR3 is built from 15 residues. The table came from immunoSEQ multiplex PCR; TCRdb's copy has only in-frame clones and leaves some out. This table has 430,000 or so clones, over 75% appearing once. These data originate in a study of blood T cell repertoires in COVID-19. The chain combines TRBV4-2 with TRBJ2-1; TRBD2 matches 11 bases. The clonotype was recovered from a woman aged 18-29 years who had been exposed to COVID-19. Sequencing was carried out using PBMCs or T cells enriched from blood (not recorded which). The CDR3: CASSGDSGRGDEQFF. The CDR3 DNA follows: TGTGCCAGCAGCGGCGATAGCGGGAGGGGGGATGAGCAGTTCTTC.